This is a list of T cell receptor beta chains from one sample in a study of blood T cell repertoires in COVID-19. Here immunoSEQ multiplex PCR was the method, and the copy in TCRdb shows in-frame clones only, minus some. The sample consists of about 78,000 clones, roughly 86% of them appearing once. The material sequenced was peripheral blood. The receptors shown here come from a woman aged 55-69 years with acute or convalescent COVID-19. CDR3s include the opening cysteine and the closing phenylalanine or tryptophan. Fields, in order: clone size, J gene, D gene, V gene, CDR3 DNA, CDR3 protein. A D gene is named only where the DNA matches it firmly. The size field is filled for only some rows; it gives once, few, many or a size class.

. TRBJ2-7 TRBD2 TRBV6-2/TRBV6-3 TGTGCCAGCAGTTACTCGACGGGCGGGGGGCAGTACTTC CASSYSTGGGQYF
. TRBJ2-7 TRBD1 TRBV27 TGTGCCAGCAGTTGGGACAGGGGGGCCTACGAGCAGTACTTC CASSWDRGAYEQYF
few TRBJ1-5 TRBD1 TRBV19 TGTGCCAGTAGACAGGGGATGAGCAGCAATCAGCCCCAGCATTTT CASRQGMSSNQPQHF
. TRBJ2-3 TRBD1 TRBV24-1 TGTGCCACCAGCCGGGACAGGGGTTCGGGGAGCACAGATACGCAGTATTTT CATSRDRGSGSTDTQYF
. TRBJ2-7 . TRBV27 TGTGCCAGCAGTTTCCTGGGCAGGGTGGGTGAGCAGTACTTC CASSFLGRVGEQYF
. TRBJ1-6 . TRBV28 TGTGCCAGCAGTTTGGGACACGGCAATTCACCCCTCCACTTT CASSLGHGNSPLHF
. TRBJ2-7 . TRBV11-2 TGTGCCAGCAGCTTGACGGGAAGGTTTAGCGAGCAGTACTTC CASSLTGRFSEQYF
. TRBJ1-2 . TRBV10-3 TGTGCCATCAGTGAGTCAAGCGACCGAAACTATGGCTACACCTTC CAISESSDRNYGYTF
. TRBJ2-2 TRBD1 TRBV19 TGTGCCAGTAGTGAACAGGGGGCCGGGGAGCTGTTTTTT CASSEQGAGELFF
. TRBJ1-3 . TRBV4-1 TGCGCCAGCAGCCAAGATAGGAGCTCTGGAAACACCATATATTTT CASSQDRSSGNTIYF
. TRBJ2-1 . TRBV28 TGTGCCAGCAGTCAGGGGTACAATGAGCAGTTCTTC CASSQGYNEQFF
. TRBJ2-5 . TRBV4-2 TGTGCCAGCAGCCAAGATAGGAGCCGAGAGGAGACCCAGTACTTC CASSQDRSREETQYF
. TRBJ2-7 TRBD1 TRBV7-9 TGTGCCAGCAGCTCACAGGGGGCAGAGTCCTACGAGCAGTACTTC CASSSQGAESYEQYF
once TRBJ1-1 . TRBV12-3/TRBV12-4 TGTGCCAGCAGCCTCGACACTGAAGCTTTCTTT CASSLDTEAFF
. TRBJ1-3 . TRBV10-2 TGCGCCAGCAGTAAGACCGCCCTAGGTGGAAACACCATATATTTT CASSKTALGGNTIYF
. TRBJ1-1 TRBD1 TRBV2 TGTGCCAGCCTAAGGGACAGGGTTGAAGCTTTCTTT CASLRDRVEAFF
. TRBJ1-2 TRBD1 TRBV3-1/TRBV3-2 TGTGCCAGCAGCCAGGGGGGACAGGCCTTATCGGGCTACACCTTC CASSQGGQALSGYTF
. TRBJ1-2 TRBD1 TRBV18 TGTGCCAGCTCACAGGTCCCCCGGTGGGACAGCTCCAACTATGGCTACACCTTC CASSQVPRWDSSNYGYTF
medium-sized TRBJ1-2 TRBD1 TRBV19 TGTGCCAGTAGTCTCCGGACAGGCTATGGCTACACCTTC CASSLRTGYGYTF
. TRBJ2-3 TRBD2 TRBV27 TGTGCCAGCAGTTTAACTAGCGGTGCGGATACGCAGTATTTT CASSLTSGADTQYF
. TRBJ2-1 . TRBV7-9 TGTGCCAGCAGCGGGGGCGATGAGCAGTTCTTC CASSGGDEQFF
. TRBJ1-5 TRBD1 TRBV5-5 TGTGCCAGCAGCTTATACAGGGGAGGTCAGCCCCAGCATTTT CASSLYRGGQPQHF
. TRBJ2-3 . TRBV27 TGTGCCAGCAGTGCCCACAAAGATACGCAGTATTTT CASSAHKDTQYF
. TRBJ1-2 TRBD1 TRBV6-5 TGTGCCAGCAGTTACTCGTCGGACAGGGTGTATGGCTACACCTTC CASSYSSDRVYGYTF
once TRBJ2-5 TRBD1 TRBV24-1 TGTGCCACCAGTGATCCAAGACAGGGCGGGGAGACCCAGTACTTC CATSDPRQGGETQYF
. TRBJ2-7 . TRBV21-1 TGTGCCAGCAGCACCTCCGTCCGGGACAGGAACTGCGGGCAGTACTTC CASSTSVRDRNCGQYF
. TRBJ2-3 TRBD2 TRBV7-2 TGTGCCAGCAGCTTAGGCGGGAGGGCCCCTGCCGATACGCAGTATTTT CASSLGGRAPADTQYF
. TRBJ1-1 TRBD1 TRBV19 TGTGCCAGTAGTCCCCAGGACAGGCTGAACACTGAAGCTTTCTTT CASSPQDRLNTEAFF
few TRBJ1-5 . TRBV25-1 TGTGCCAGCAGTGAATGGGGAGGGGCCTCTCCCCAGCATTTT CASSEWGGASPQHF
. TRBJ2-1 TRBD1 TRBV28 TGTGCCAGCAGTTTCCTGACAGGGTACTACAATGAGCAGTTCTTC CASSFLTGYYNEQFF
. TRBJ1-2 TRBD1 TRBV6-6 TGTGCCAGCAGTTCAGACAGGGGGTATGGCTACACCTTC CASSSDRGYGYTF
. TRBJ2-7 TRBD2 TRBV5-6 TGTGCCAGCAGCTTGACAGCGGGACACGAGCAGTACTTC CASSLTAGHEQYF
. TRBJ1-5 . TRBV28 TGTGCCAGCAGTTTTCCCCGACAGGTCTTTGGCAATCAGCCCCAGCATTTT CASSFPRQVFGNQPQHF
once TRBJ2-7 TRBD2 TRBV5-1 TGCGCCAGCAGCTTGGAGCGGGGGGTCTACGAGCAGTACTTC CASSLERGVYEQYF
. TRBJ2-3 . TRBV6-5 TGTGCCAGCAGCGTTGGCGGGGGCACAGATACGCAGTATTTT CASSVGGGTDTQYF
. TRBJ2-5 . TRBV28 TGTGCCAGCAGCCAGGGTTGGGAGACCCAGTACTTC CASSQGWETQYF
once TRBJ1-2 . TRBV7-2 TGTGCCAGCAGCTTATTAGAAGGGGCCGGCTACACCTTC CASSLLEGAGYTF
few TRBJ1-2 . TRBV7-9 TGTGCCAGCAGCTTTAGGGAAAAGGGAGGGTTCGACTATGGCTACACCTTC CASSFREKGGFDYGYTF
. TRBJ1-6 . TRBV27 TGTGCCAGCATGCCCGGGACACGCAATTCACCCCTCCACTTT CASMPGTRNSPLHF
once TRBJ2-1 TRBD2 TRBV5-1 TGCGCCAGCAGCGCATTCCCGGGACTAGGCAATGAGCAGTTCTTC CASSAFPGLGNEQFF
medium-sized TRBJ2-7 TRBD2 TRBV29-1 TGCAGCGTCCGGGGGACTAGCGGGGTCCGCTCCTACGAGCAGTACTTC CSVRGTSGVRSYEQYF
. TRBJ2-1 TRBD1 TRBV29-1 TGCAGCGTTGGAGGAGGACAGGGCTTCTACAATGAGCAGTTCTTC CSVGGGQGFYNEQFF
. TRBJ2-7 TRBD1 TRBV7-9 TGTGCCAGCAGCTCGACAGGGGGCTCCTACGAGCAGTACTTC CASSSTGGSYEQYF
. TRBJ2-1 TRBD2 TRBV5-6 TGTGCCAGCAGCTTAACTAGCGGGGGCCCTTACAATGAGCAGTTCTTC CASSLTSGGPYNEQFF
. TRBJ1-4 TRBD1 TRBV2 TGTGCCAGCAGACCGGGACAGGGTGAAAAACTGTTTTTT CASRPGQGEKLFF
. TRBJ1-6 . TRBV5-1 TGCGCCAGCAGCTTTTCGGGACACGATTCACCCCTCCACTTT CASSFSGHDSPLHF
. TRBJ2-3 TRBD2 TRBV19 TGTGCCAGCGGTCTAGCGGGGCCCACAGATACGCAGTATTTT CASGLAGPTDTQYF
. TRBJ2-1 TRBD1 TRBV24-1 TGTGCCACCAGTGATGCGGGACAGGGGGCCAATGAGCAGTTCTTC CATSDAGQGANEQFF
. TRBJ2-7 . TRBV19 TGTGCCAGTAGGTCCGCCGAGTCCTACGAGCAGTACTTC CASRSAESYEQYF
. TRBJ2-7 . TRBV11-1 TGTGCCAGCAGCTTAGTAGTTGCGGGGTCCTACGAGCAGTACTTC CASSLVVAGSYEQYF
. TRBJ1-6 . TRBV2 TGTGCCAGCGGCAGACAGGTGGTTCCTTCACCCCTCCACTTT CASGRQVVPSPLHF
. TRBJ1-2 . TRBV18 TGTGCCAGCTCACCACAGGTGGAGAGAAACTATGGCTACACCTTC CASSPQVERNYGYTF
. TRBJ2-1 TRBD1 TRBV7-2 TGTGCCAGCAGCTCACAGGGGGCATCCTACAATGAGCAGTTCTTC CASSSQGASYNEQFF